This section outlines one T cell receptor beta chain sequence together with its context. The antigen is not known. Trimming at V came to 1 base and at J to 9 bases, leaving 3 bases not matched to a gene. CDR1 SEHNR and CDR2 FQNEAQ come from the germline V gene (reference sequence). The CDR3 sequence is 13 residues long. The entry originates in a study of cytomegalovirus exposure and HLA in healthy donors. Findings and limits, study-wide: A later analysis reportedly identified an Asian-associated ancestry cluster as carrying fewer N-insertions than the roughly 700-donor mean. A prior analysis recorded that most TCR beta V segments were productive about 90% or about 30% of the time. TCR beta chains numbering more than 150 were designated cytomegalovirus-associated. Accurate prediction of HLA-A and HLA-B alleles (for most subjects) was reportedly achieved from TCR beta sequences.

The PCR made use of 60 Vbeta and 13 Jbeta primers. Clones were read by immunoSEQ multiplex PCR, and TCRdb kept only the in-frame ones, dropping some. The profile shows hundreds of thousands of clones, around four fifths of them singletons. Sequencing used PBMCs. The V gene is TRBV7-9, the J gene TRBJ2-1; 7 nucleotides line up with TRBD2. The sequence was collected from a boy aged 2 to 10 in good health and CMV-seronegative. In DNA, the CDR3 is TGTGCCAGCAGCTTAGGACTAGCCTGTGAGCAGTTCTTC. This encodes CASSLGLACEQFF.